This T cell receptor (beta chain) was recorded in a study of blood T cells in healthy people across ages. Germline CDR1 MDHEN, CDR2 SYDVKM. This CDR3 is built from 13 residues. With 3 bases removed from V and 5 bases from J, the gap between germline ends came to 11 bases. General study results and limits: Comparison with aged donors showed that long-lived donors had more naive CD4+ cells and higher diversity.

A second PCR of 7 to 11 cycles used a sample-barcoded 5' primer and a J-beta primer mix. One entry per CDR3 protein, called by TCRdb with MiXCR from the 5' RACE reads. This table has approximately 780,000 distinct CDR3 sequences, roughly 25% appearing once. This clonotype was detected ten times or more. Antigen unknown. At least 5 micrograms of total RNA were extracted per sample. These sequences were also reported in another study, on T cells of mothers and their children.

The source of this sequence is a boy younger than 18 in good health. The chain is built from TRBV28 and TRBJ2-7; possible D gene TRBD2, 6 bases. Specimen: blood. The CDR3 loop reads CASSFGTGDEQYF. In nucleotides, the CDR3 is TGTGCCAGCAGTTTTGGGACGGGGGACGAGCAGTACTTC.